This entry is about one T cell receptor beta chain. The data were taken from a study of technical replicates of blood from a few donors. Repertoires were generated with immunoSEQ multiplex PCR, while TCRdb's copy carries only in-frame clones and drops some. Among roughly 70,000 clones listed, 85% to 95% were seen once. The CDR3 runs to 15 residues. From germline, CDR1 is KGHSH and CDR2 LQKENI. V dropped 2 bases and J dropped 1 base, with 11 bases sitting between them. V and J are TRBV18 and TRBJ2-5; tentative D call: TRBD1 (5 bases). The sample was PBMCs. This receptor was identified in a human donor in good health. Some clones in this sample may be carry-over from other donors' samples. The CDR3 DNA reads as TGTGCCAGCTCACCAGACGGACAAGTCCAAGAGACCCAGTACTTC. The encoded protein is CASSPDGQVQETQYF.